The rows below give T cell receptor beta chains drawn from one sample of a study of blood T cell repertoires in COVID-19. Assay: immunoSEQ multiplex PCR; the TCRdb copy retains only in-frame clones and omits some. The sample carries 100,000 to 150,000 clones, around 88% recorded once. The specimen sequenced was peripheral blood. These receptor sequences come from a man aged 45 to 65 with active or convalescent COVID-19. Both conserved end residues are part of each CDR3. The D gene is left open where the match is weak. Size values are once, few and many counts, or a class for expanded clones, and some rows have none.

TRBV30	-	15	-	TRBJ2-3	CAWSVTPGSSNTQYF	TGTGCCTGGAGTGTGACGCCAGGGTCCTCCAATACGCAGTATTTT
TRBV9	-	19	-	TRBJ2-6	CASSVAGRGYRGGANVLTF	TGTGCCAGCAGCGTAGCCGGACGGGGGTACAGGGGCGGGGCCAACGTCCTGACTTTC
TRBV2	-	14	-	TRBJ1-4	CASRVRGEGEKLFF	TGTGCCAGCAGGGTCCGAGGGGAGGGTGAAAAACTGTTTTTT
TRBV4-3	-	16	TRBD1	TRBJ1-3	CASSPGQRFSGNTIYF	TGCGCCAGCAGCCCGGGACAGCGGTTCTCTGGAAACACCATATATTTT
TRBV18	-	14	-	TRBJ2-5	CASSPPTDQETQYF	TGTGCCAGCTCACCACCCACGGACCAAGAGACCCAGTACTTC
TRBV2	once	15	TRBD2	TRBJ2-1	CASTRTSGRASEQFF	TGTGCCAGCACTCGAACTAGCGGGAGGGCCTCTGAGCAGTTCTTC
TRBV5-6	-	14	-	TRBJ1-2	CASSLGPPKGGYTF	TGTGCCAGCAGCTTGGGACCGCCGAAGGGGGGCTACACCTTC
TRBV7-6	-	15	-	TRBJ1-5	CASSLMAGLNQPQHF	TGTGCCAGCAGCTTAATGGCAGGGCTCAATCAGCCCCAGCATTTT
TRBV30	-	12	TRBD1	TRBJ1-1	CAWDPGQVGAFF	TGTGCCTGGGACCCGGGACAGGTTGGAGCTTTCTTT
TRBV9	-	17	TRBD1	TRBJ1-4	CASSVGWGDRHNEKLFF	TGTGCCAGCAGCGTAGGATGGGGGGACAGGCATAATGAAAAACTGTTTTTT
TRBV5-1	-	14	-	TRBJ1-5	CASSFWEGSQPQHF	TGCGCCAGCAGCTTCTGGGAGGGCAGTCAGCCCCAGCATTTT
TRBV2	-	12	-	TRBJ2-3	CASSQQGDTQYF	TGTGCCAGCAGTCAGCAGGGGGATACGCAGTATTTT
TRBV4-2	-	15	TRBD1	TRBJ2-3	CASSHGQGGRDTQYF	TGTGCCAGCAGCCATGGACAGGGAGGTAGAGATACGCAGTATTTT
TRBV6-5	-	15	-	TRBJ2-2	CASSRSGEVEGELFF	TGTGCCAGCAGCAGATCAGGGGAAGTTGAGGGGGAGCTGTTTTTT